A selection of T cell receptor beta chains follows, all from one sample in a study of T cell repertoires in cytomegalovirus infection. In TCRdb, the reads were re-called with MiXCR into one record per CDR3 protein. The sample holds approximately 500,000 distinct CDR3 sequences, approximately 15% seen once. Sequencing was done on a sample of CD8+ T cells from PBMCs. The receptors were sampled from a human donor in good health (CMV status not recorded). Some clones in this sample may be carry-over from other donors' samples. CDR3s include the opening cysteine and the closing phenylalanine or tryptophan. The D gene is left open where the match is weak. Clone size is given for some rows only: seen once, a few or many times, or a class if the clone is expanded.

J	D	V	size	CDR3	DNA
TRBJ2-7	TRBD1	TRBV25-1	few	CASSGTGHRALREQYF	TGTGCCAGCAGTGGGACAGGACATCGCGCCCTAAGGGAGCAGTACTTC
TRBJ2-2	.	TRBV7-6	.	CASSLPRAGGVLGTGELFF	TGTGCCAGCAGCTTACCCAGGGCCGGGGGCGTATTAGGCACCGGGGAGCTGTTTTTT
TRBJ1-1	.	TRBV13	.	CASSRIGNTEAFF	TGTGCCAGCAGCCGGATCGGGAACACTGAAGCTTTCTTT
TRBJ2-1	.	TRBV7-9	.	CASSFVLGMDEQFF	TGTGCCAGCAGCTTCGTTTTAGGGATGGATGAGCAGTTCTTC
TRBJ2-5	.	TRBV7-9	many	CASSLAPSEETQYF	TGTGCCAGCAGCTTAGCCCCTAGCGAAGAGACCCAGTACTTC
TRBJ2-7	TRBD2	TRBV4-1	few	CASSQDSSGVYEQYF	TGCGCCAGCAGCCAAGACTCTAGCGGGGTCTACGAGCAGTACTTC
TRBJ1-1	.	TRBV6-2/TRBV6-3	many	CAVVQAPHTEAFF	TGTGCCGTCGTGCAGGCGCCCCACACTGAAGCTTTCTTT
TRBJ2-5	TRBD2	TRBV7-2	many	CASSSLTSGETQYF	TGTGCCAGCAGCTCGTTGACTAGCGGGGAGACCCAGTACTTC
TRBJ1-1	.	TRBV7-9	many	CASSPGTTENTEAFF	TGTGCCAGCAGCCCAGGGACGACGGAGAACACTGAAGCTTTCTTT
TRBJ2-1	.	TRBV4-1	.	CASSQATGSSYNEQFF	TGCGCCAGCAGCCAAGCAACAGGGAGCTCCTACAATGAGCAGTTCTTC
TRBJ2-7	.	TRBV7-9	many	CASSSPQRTYEQYF	TGTGCCAGCAGCTCCCCGCAGCGGACCTACGAGCAGTACTTC
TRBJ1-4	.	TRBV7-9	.	CASSFLQGGGEKLFF	TGTGCCAGCAGCTTCCTACAGGGAGGAGGGGAAAAACTGTTTTTT
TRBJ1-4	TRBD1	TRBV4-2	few	CASSQALQGSNEKLFF	TGTGCCAGCAGCCAAGCCCTACAGGGGTCTAATGAAAAACTGTTTTTT
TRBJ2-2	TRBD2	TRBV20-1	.	CSAQLAGATGELFF	TGCAGTGCTCAATTAGCGGGAGCGACCGGGGAGCTGTTTTTT
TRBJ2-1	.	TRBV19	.	CSSSFGWSSYNEQFF	TGTTCCAGTTCCTTCGGCTGGAGCTCCTACAATGAGCAGTTCTTC
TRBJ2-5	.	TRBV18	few	CASSPSDTLGETQYF	TGTGCCAGCTCACCAAGCGACACTTTAGGGGAGACCCAGTACTTC
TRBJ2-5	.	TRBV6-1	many	CASDREETQYF	TGTGCCAGCGATAGGGAAGAGACCCAGTACTTC
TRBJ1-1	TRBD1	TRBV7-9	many	CASSPKRFIGTGGGLGTEAFF	TGTGCCAGCAGCCCTAAGCGGTTCATAGGGACAGGGGGCGGATTAGGGACTGAAGCTTTCTTT
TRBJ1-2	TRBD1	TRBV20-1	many	CSARPDWTGAKNYGYTF	TGCAGTGCTCGACCCGATTGGACAGGGGCAAAGAACTATGGCTACACCTTC
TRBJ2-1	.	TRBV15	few	CATSSRRYNEQFF	TGTGCCACCAGCAGCAGACGGTACAATGAGCAGTTCTTC
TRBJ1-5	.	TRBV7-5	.	CISVPEAPVCGCEGQPQHF	.
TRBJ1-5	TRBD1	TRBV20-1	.	CSAPPGQGYQPQHF	TGCAGTGCCCCCCCGGGACAGGGATACCAGCCCCAGCATTTT
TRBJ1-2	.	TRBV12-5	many	CASGLPSGQYLSGYTF	TGTGCTAGTGGTTTGCCCTCCGGACAGTACCTTTCTGGCTACACCTTC
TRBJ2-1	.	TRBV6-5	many	CASSYSKAASYNEQFF	TGTGCCAGCAGTTACTCGAAAGCAGCGTCCTACAATGAGCAGTTCTTC
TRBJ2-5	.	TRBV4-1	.	CASSQEGRGRRETQYF	TGCGCCAGCAGCCAAGAGGGTCGGGGCCGGCGAGAGACCCAGTACTTC
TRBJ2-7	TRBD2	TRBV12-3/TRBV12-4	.	CASSLKGEGSYEQYF	TGTGCCAGCAGTTTAAAAGGGGAGGGGTCCTACGAGCAGTACTTC
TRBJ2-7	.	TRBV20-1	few	CSARDGSVPYF	TGCAGTGCTAGAGATGGATCCGTACCGTACTTC
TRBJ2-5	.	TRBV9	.	CASSVEDQKETQYF	TGTGCCAGCAGCGTAGAAGACCAAAAAGAGACCCAGTACTTC
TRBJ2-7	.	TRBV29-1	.	CSVRVAVYEQYF	TGCAGCGTCCGAGTAGCGGTGTACGAGCAGTACTTC
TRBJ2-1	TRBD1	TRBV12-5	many	CASGQDLLLSTGGNEQFF	TGTGCTAGTGGCCAGGACCTTCTATTGAGTACAGGGGGCAATGAGCAGTTCTTC
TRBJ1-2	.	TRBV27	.	CASSLSWDGGYYGYTF	TGTGCCAGCAGTTTGTCTTGGGATGGGGGGTACTATGGCTACACCTTC
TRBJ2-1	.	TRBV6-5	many	CATEDERWGQFF	TGTGCCACCGAAGATGAGAGATGGGGGCAGTTCTTC
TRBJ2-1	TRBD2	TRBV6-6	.	CASTSTGLAGREGQFF	TGTGCCAGCACCTCCACGGGACTAGCGGGGCGGGAGGGGCAGTTCTTC
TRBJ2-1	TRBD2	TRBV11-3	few	CASGGDPNEQFF	TGTGCCAGCGGGGGGGATCCCAATGAGCAGTTCTTC
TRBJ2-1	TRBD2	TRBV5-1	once	CASSPGLAGVIGNEQFF	TGCGCCAGCAGCCCGGGACTAGCGGGAGTAATAGGGAATGAGCAGTTCTTC
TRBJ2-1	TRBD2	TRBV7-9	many	CASSLPIAGKTHNEQFF	TGTGCCAGCAGCCTTCCCATAGCGGGAAAGACCCACAATGAGCAGTTCTTC
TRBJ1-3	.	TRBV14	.	CASSQAAALDGNTIYF	TGTGCCAGCAGCCAGGCGGCCGCTCTCGATGGAAACACCATATATTTT
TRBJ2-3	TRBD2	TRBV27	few	CASRGLAGGPDTDTQYF	TGTGCCAGCAGGGGACTAGCGGGAGGGCCAGACACAGATACGCAGTATTTT
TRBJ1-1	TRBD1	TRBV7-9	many	CASSATGRAEAFF	TGTGCCAGCAGCGCGACAGGGAGGGCTGAAGCTTTCTTT
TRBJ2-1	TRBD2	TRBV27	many	CASNLSGEGGNEQFF	TGTGCCAGCAACCTCAGCGGGGAAGGTGGCAATGAGCAGTTCTTC
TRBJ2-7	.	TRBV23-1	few	CASSPARPGGISSYEQYF	TGCGCCAGCAGTCCCGCAAGGCCTGGGGGGATTAGCTCCTACGAGCAGTACTTC
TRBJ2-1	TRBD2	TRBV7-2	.	CASTTSRSSYNEQFF	TGTGCCAGCACGACTAGCAGAAGCTCCTACAATGAGCAGTTCTTC
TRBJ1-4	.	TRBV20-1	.	CSARDRGLGGKLFF	TGCAGTGCTAGAGATCGGGGCCTAGGGGGAAAACTGTTTTTT
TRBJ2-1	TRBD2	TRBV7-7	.	CASSRGLAGPNEQLF	TGTGCCAGCAGCAGGGGACTAGCGGGGCCCAATGAGCAGCTCTTC
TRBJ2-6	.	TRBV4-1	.	CASSQTAVGPGANVLTF	TGCGCCAGCAGCCAGACAGCCGTAGGTCCTGGGGCCAACGTCCTGACTTTC
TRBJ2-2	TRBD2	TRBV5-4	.	CASSPTSGSQAGELFF	TGTGCCAGCAGCCCGACTAGCGGGTCCCAAGCCGGGGAGCTGTTTTTT
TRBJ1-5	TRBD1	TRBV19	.	CASSYKSQGNQPQHF	TGTGCCAGTAGTTATAAGTCACAGGGGAATCAGCCCCAGCATTTT
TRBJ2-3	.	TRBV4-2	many	CASSRTPGTDSTDTQYF	TGTGCCAGCAGCCGTACCCCCGGGACGGACAGCACAGATACGCAGTATTTT
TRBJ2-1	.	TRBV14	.	CASSQERWADEQFF	TGTGCCAGCAGCCAAGAACGGTGGGCAGACGAGCAGTTCTTC
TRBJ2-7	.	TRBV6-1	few	CASSEAPDGYEQYF	TGTGCCAGCAGTGAAGCGCCGGACGGGTACGAGCAGTACTTC